This TCR beta chain was sequenced for a study of shared T cell receptors in the human thymus. This CDR3 comprises 17 residues. The germline V gene encodes CDR1 SQVTM and CDR2 ANQGSEA. V dropped 0 bases and J dropped 1; count of bases not matched to a gene: 8. Profiled with immunoSEQ multiplex PCR; TCRdb holds only in-frame clones, not every one. The data show around 340,000 clones, about 95% seen once. This clone showed up just once. The receptor's source is a human donor. The J gene is TRBJ2-3, the V gene TRBV29-1; TRBD1 aligns across 9 bases. The specimen was thymocytes. CDR3 nucleotide sequence: TGCAGCGTTGAAGATCAGAATGGGGACAGGGGCACAGATACGCAGTATTTT. Translating gives CSVEDQNGDRGTDTQYF.